This entry features one T cell receptor (beta chain) sequence. Its target is not known. This specimen comes from a study of tumor-infiltrating lymphocytes in localized non-small cell lung cancer. Overall study findings and caveats: Available tissue quantity limited TCR sequencing to a patient subset. No link was found between tumor T-cell fraction and recurrence-free survival. Immunotypes IM1 and IM2 had similar TCR-derived T-cell fractions. Compared with uninvolved lung, tumors showed higher T cell infiltration by TCRbeta sequencing.

Using immunoSEQ multiplex PCR, the repertoire was profiled, and TCRdb retains in-frame clones only, with some absent. The sample lists about 15,000 clones; about three quarters were seen once. V dropped 1 base and J dropped 4 bases, with 18 bases sitting between them. Germline V gene data show CDR1 as SGHVS and CDR2 as FNYEAQ. This CDR3 is built from 17 residues. This rearrangement joins TRBV7-6 to TRBJ2-3, with a tentative D call TRBD2 (6 bases). This sequence was found in a human donor with non-small cell lung cancer. Sequenced material: lung tumor tissue. The CDR3: CASSLGTTYPEADTQYF. The DNA of the CDR3 is TGTGCCAGCAGCTTAGGGACTACTTACCCAGAGGCAGATACGCAGTATTTT.